This T cell receptor (beta chain) stems from a study of blood T cell repertoires in COVID-19. In the study overall: The samples span acute and convalescent COVID-19 from the United States, Italy and Spain. PBMCs, B-cell-depleted T cells, or T cells provided the cDNA or gDNA that made up the material.

This clone was picked up one time. The V gene's germline CDR1 is LGHDT and CDR2 YNNKEL (reference sequence). Trimming removed 2 bases from V and 0 bases from J, with 4 bases in between. There are 13 residues in the CDR3. How the authors handled the data: By means of reference gene primer amplification, nucleated cell counts were estimated. The table came from immunoSEQ multiplex PCR; TCRdb's copy has only in-frame clones and leaves some out. For V, J and clone size, that table is used; D and trimming come from the DNA. The sample consists of more than 30,000 clones, roughly 84% of them appearing once.

The sequencing sample was made of peripheral blood. This clonotype was sampled from a man aged 55-75 years with active COVID-19. The chain carries TRBV3-1 (or the pseudogene TRBV3-2) and TRBJ2-5; the D is unclear. The CDR3 bases are TGTGCCAGCAGCCAACTCCACCAAGAGACCCAGTACTTC. Encoded protein: CASSQLHQETQYF.